Listed below are T cell receptor beta chains from one sample, sequenced in a study of shared clonotypes between healthy human individuals. The method was immunoSEQ multiplex PCR; TCRdb's version includes in-frame clones alone and lacks a portion of them. The sample has about 2.3 million clones, more than 80% seen once; the top ten hold about 0.39%. Sequencing input: naive CD4+ T cells from PBMCs. Source of these receptors: a man between 18 and 29 years old in good health. Some clones in this sample may be carry-over from other donors' samples. Each CDR3 is given with its conserved first and last residue. D genes are given only for firm matches. Rows give clone size only sometimes, using once, few, many, or a class for an expanded clone.

J gene	V gene	D gene	clone size	CDR3 protein	CDR3 DNA
TRBJ2-3	TRBV29-1	TRBD2	-	CSAGFTSGLGTQYF	TGCAGCGCCGGTTTTACTAGCGGACTTGGTACGCAGTATTTT
TRBJ2-2	TRBV5-4	-	-	CASSLESLPGELFF	TGTGCCAGCAGCTTGGAGAGCCTCCCCGGGGAGCTGTTTTTT
TRBJ1-4	TRBV6-5	-	-	CATRAGRGEKLFF	TGTGCCACCCGCGCCGGGAGAGGGGAAAAACTGTTTTTT
TRBJ2-7	TRBV28	TRBD1	-	CASSLPRRGQGAKQYF	TGTGCCAGCAGTCTCCCTCGTCGAGGACAGGGGGCTAAGCAGTACTTC
TRBJ2-7	TRBV15	-	-	CATSRDVGALYEQYF	TGTGCCACCAGCAGAGATGTCGGGGCTCTCTACGAGCAGTACTTC
TRBJ2-1	TRBV2	-	-	CASSETPLGQFF	TGTGCCAGCAGTGAAACTCCTTTAGGGCAGTTCTTC
TRBJ2-3	TRBV18	-	-	CASSPTRSNTDTQYF	TGTGCCAGCTCACCGACACGGAGTAACACAGATACGCAGTATTTT
TRBJ2-7	TRBV5-1	-	-	CASSSDNSYEQYF	TGCGCCAGCAGCTCGGACAACTCCTACGAGCAGTACTTC
TRBJ1-4	TRBV5-4	-	once	CASSQDASTNEKLFF	TGTGCCAGCAGTCAGGACGCCTCAACTAATGAAAAACTGTTTTTT
TRBJ2-5	TRBV5-1	-	-	CASSFEGSGMAQYF	TGCGCCAGCAGCTTCGAGGGGAGTGGGATGGCCCAGTACTTC
TRBJ1-1	TRBV29-1	-	-	CSVEEGTEAFF	TGCAGCGTTGAAGAGGGCACTGAAGCTTTCTTT
TRBJ1-3	TRBV5-6	TRBD1	-	CASSPFRRDSSGNTIYF	TGTGCCAGCAGCCCTTTTAGGAGGGACAGCTCTGGAAACACCATATATTTT
TRBJ1-2	TRBV29-1	-	-	CSVETGFDPNYGYTF	TGCAGCGTTGAAACAGGGTTCGACCCTAACTATGGCTACACCTTC
TRBJ2-4	TRBV6-1	-	-	CASSNGGSQNIQYF	TGTGCCAGCAGTAATGGGGGAAGCCAAAACATTCAGTACTTC
TRBJ2-1	TRBV9	TRBD2	once	CASSPLADYYNEQFF	TGTGCCAGCAGCCCCCTAGCGGATTACTACAATGAGCAGTTCTTC
TRBJ2-1	TRBV9	-	-	CASSDFPGNEQFF	TGTGCCAGCAGCGACTTTCCGGGAAATGAGCAGTTCTTC
TRBJ2-6	TRBV28	-	-	CASSHGQPFRSGANVLTF	TGTGCCAGCAGCCACGGACAGCCTTTCCGCTCTGGGGCCAACGTCCTGACTTTC
TRBJ2-1	TRBV7-9	-	-	CASSPPRDFSYNEQFF	TGTGCCAGCAGCCCTCCCCGGGACTTCTCCTACAATGAGCAGTTCTTC
TRBJ2-7	TRBV4-3	-	-	CALNTLGPRTYEQYF	TGCGCCTTGAACACCTTAGGGCCTCGGACCTACGAGCAGTACTTC
TRBJ2-5	TRBV9	-	-	CASSVGGMAETQYF	TGTGCCAGCAGCGTTGGGGGGATGGCAGAGACCCAGTACTTC
TRBJ2-7	TRBV5-6	-	-	CASSLGPTYEQYF	TGTGCCAGCAGCTTGGGCCCGACCTACGAGCAGTACTTC
TRBJ2-2	TRBV5-1	-	-	CASSLTGYHTGELFF	TGCGCCAGCAGCTTGACAGGGTATCACACCGGGGAGCTGTTTTTT
TRBJ2-7	TRBV28	-	once	CASSYLVSWYEQYF	TGTGCCAGCAGTTATCTGGTTAGCTGGTACGAGCAGTACTTC
TRBJ2-7	TRBV28	-	-	CASRPGSSYEQYF	TGTGCCAGCAGACCGGGGAGCTCCTACGAGCAGTACTTC
TRBJ2-1	TRBV27	TRBD2	-	CASSLFPPSTSGINEQFF	TGTGCCAGCAGTTTATTCCCCCCCTCGACTAGCGGGATCAATGAGCAGTTCTTC
TRBJ1-5	TRBV6-5	-	-	CATSGQNSNQPQHF	TGTGCCACCTCTGGACAGAATAGCAATCAGCCCCAGCATTTT
TRBJ2-5	TRBV11-2	TRBD1	-	CASSPGQGGETQYF	TGTGCCAGCAGCCCAGGACAGGGCGGAGAGACCCAGTACTTC
TRBJ2-7	TRBV7-6	TRBD2	-	CASSRTPPGGSYEQYF	TGTGCCAGCAGTCGCACCCCCCCGGGGGGCTCCTACGAGCAGTACTTC